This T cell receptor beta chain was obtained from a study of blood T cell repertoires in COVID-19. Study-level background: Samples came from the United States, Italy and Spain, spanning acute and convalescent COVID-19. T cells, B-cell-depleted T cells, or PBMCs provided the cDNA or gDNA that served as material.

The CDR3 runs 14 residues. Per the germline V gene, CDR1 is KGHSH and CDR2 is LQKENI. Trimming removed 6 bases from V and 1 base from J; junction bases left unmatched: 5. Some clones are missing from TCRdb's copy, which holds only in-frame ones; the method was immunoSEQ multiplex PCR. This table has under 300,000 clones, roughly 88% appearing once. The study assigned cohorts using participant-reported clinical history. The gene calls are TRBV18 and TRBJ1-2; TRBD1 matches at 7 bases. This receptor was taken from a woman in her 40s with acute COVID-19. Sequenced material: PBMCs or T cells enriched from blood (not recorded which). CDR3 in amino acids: CASSDRALNYGYTF. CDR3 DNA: TGTGCCAGCTCCGACAGGGCTCTTAACTATGGCTACACCTTC. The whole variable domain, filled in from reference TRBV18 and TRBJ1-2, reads NAGVMQNPRHLVRRRGQEARLRCSPMKGHSHVYWYRQLPEEGLKFMVYLQKENIIDESGMPKERFSAEFPKEGPSILRIQQVVRGDSAAYFCASSDRALNYGYTFGSGTRLTVV.